The 5 T cell receptor beta chains below all came from one sample that was sequenced in a study of OX40 agonist ivuxolimab in advanced cancers. Method: immunoSEQ multiplex PCR; TCRdb's copy keeps in-frame clones and lacks some. The profile covers fewer than 70,000 clones, with around 90% appearing a single time and roughly 17% taken by the ten largest. The specimen comprised CD4+ or CD8+ T cells sorted from blood, sampled in a trial of the OX40 agonist ivuxolimab. The receptors come from an adult with an advanced solid tumor such as melanoma, head and neck, liver or kidney cancer.

J is TRBJ2-5 and V is TRBV9; tentatively, D is TRBD2 (6 bases). Trimming took off 0 bases at V and 2 bases at J, with 11 bases between the two ends. The CDR3 consists of 15 residues. Germline V gene lookup returns CDR1 SGDLS and CDR2 YYNGEE. CDR3 amino acids: CASSVGPGVQETQYF. The CDR3 DNA follows: TGTGCCAGCAGCGTAGGTCCGGGGGTACAAGAGACCCAGTACTTC. The variable domain in full, with the rest retrieved from reference TRBV9 and TRBJ2-5, is DSGVTQTPKHLITATGQRVTLRCSPRSGDLSVYWYQQSLDQGLQFLIQYYNGEERAKGNILERFSAQQFPDLHSELNLSSLELGDSALYFCASSVGPGVQETQYFGPGTRLLVL.

The chain couples TRBV6-5 to TRBJ2-7; no definite D call. Looked up from germline, CDR1 is MNHEY and CDR2 is SVGAGI. The V and J ends lost 2 bases and 3 bases respectively, with 8 bases between them. This CDR3 region has 13 residues. The CDR3 DNA reads TGTGCCAGCAGTTACCCAACTTTCTACGAGCAGTACTTC. Protein sequence: CASSYPTFYEQYF.

This chain connects TRBV28 to TRBJ2-5; D is unresolved. The ends were cut back, 1 base at V and 0 bases at J, with 9 bases in the middle. This CDR3 region has 15 residues. Germline V gives CDR1 MDHEN, CDR2 SYDVKM. The CDR3 coding sequence is TGTGCCAGCAGTTTATCGGCAGCGAACCAAGAGACCCAGTACTTC. Its translation: CASSLSAANQETQYF.

This sequence joins TRBV2 and TRBJ2-1; a possible D gene is TRBD1 (5 bases). Per the germline V gene, CDR1 is SNHLY and CDR2 is FYNNEI. V was clipped by 11 bases and J by 0 bases, with 11 bases between them. This CDR3 region has 13 residues. The CDR3 sequence: CAGARGSYNEQFF. The CDR3 nucleotides are TGTGCCGGGGCCCGAGGCTCCTACAATGAGCAGTTCTTC.

The V and J genes are TRBV6-5 and TRBJ1-5; no reliable D call. V dropped 2 bases and J dropped 1 base, with 6 bases sitting between them. The CDR3 length is 14 residues. Germline V gives CDR1 MNHEY, CDR2 SVGAGI. CDR3 in amino acids: CASSYQVSNQPQHF. The CDR3 bases are TGTGCCAGCAGTTACCAGGTGAGCAATCAGCCCCAGCATTTT.